This TCR beta chain was retrieved from a study of early T cells in non-severe SARS-CoV-2 infection. The overall study: Unsorted whole-blood RNA was sequenced in bulk, leaving chains unpaired.

The CDR3 sequence is 14 residues long. Germline loops: CDR1 SEHNR, CDR2 FQNEAQ (reference sequence). J was trimmed by 4 bases and V by 6 bases; bases with no gene match: 4. General observations from the study: Comparison of clonotypes with VDJdb favored anti-spike CD8 responses while missing private and CD4 specificities.

Concerning this clonotype: Its antigen is undetermined.

Attachment of unique molecular identifiers to individual cDNA molecules was performed. TCRdb used MiXCR to reprocess the 5' RACE reads, holding one entry per CDR3 protein. The profile shows around 33,000 distinct CDR3 sequences, 4.7% of them singletons. Sequencing used whole blood. The receptor's source is an adult who was a healthcare worker with PCR-confirmed SARS-CoV-2 infection or an uninfected control (not recorded which). The V and J genes are TRBV7-9 and TRBJ2-5; TRBD2 aligns across 11 bases. CDR3 loop: CASRPLAGGETQYF. The CDR3, as DNA: TGTGCCAGCAGACCCCTAGCGGGGGGAGAGACCCAGTACTTC.